One and the same sample provided the 4 T cell receptor beta chains below, sequenced in a study of cytomegalovirus exposure and HLA in healthy donors. The PCR used 60 Vbeta and 13 Jbeta primers. Method: immunoSEQ multiplex PCR; TCRdb's copy keeps in-frame clones and lacks some. The data show 160,000 or so clones, 80% seen once. Material for sequencing was PBMCs. Receptors originate from a man between 25 and 39 years old in good health and CMV-seronegative.

A note on this clone: Other DNA sequences within the sample encode an identical CDR3. The chain carries TRBV18 and TRBJ1-5; D is perhaps TRBD1 (6 bases). The CDR3 sequence is 14 residues long. Germline-derived CDR1 and CDR2 are KGHSH and LQKENI. The V and J ends lost 3 bases and 3 bases respectively, with 9 bases between them. The CDR3 protein is CASSPGQFNQPQHF. CDR3 in DNA: TGTGCCAGCTCACCTGGACAGTTCAATCAGCCCCAGCATTTT.

The V and J genes are TRBV30 and TRBJ2-1; unclear D gene. Germline V CDR1 and CDR2: GTSNPN, SVGIG (reference sequence). Trimming left V 8 bases short and J 3 bases short, with 17 bases between. The CDR3 sequence is 14 residues long. The CDR3 protein is CAIAVASIYNEQFF. CDR3 coding DNA: TGTGCCATTGCGGTCGCCAGTATCTACAATGAGCAGTTCTTC.

The sample holds a few counts of this clone. This chain joins TRBV5-4 and TRBJ2-7, with a tentative D call TRBD2 (5 bases). This CDR3 is 16 amino acids long. V lost 4 bases and J 4 bases, leaving 21 bases between the germline ends. Germline V gives CDR1 SGHNT, CDR2 YYREEE (reference sequence). CDR3 DNA: TGTGCCAGCAGCCCTCCCGGACTGGGAGATTATTACGAGCAGTACTTC. Protein sequence: CASSPPGLGDYYEQYF.

The table lists this clone with a few counts. CDR3 bases: TGTGCCAGCAGTTCGGGACTAGCGAGCACAGATACGCAGTATTTT. This gives the protein CASSSGLASTDTQYF. The chain combines TRBV6-5 with TRBJ2-3; TRBD2 matches at 10 bases. The CDR3 is 15 amino acids. After removal of 4 bases from V and 0 bases from J, the junction contained 1 base not matched to a gene. Germline V gene sequence: CDR1 MNHEY, CDR2 SVGAGI.